These 20 T cell receptor beta chains came from one sample sequenced in a study of PD-1 blockade in classical Hodgkin lymphoma. Documented time point: cycle 4 day 1 (C4D1), after less than seven weeks of nivolumab. Every patient relapsed after autologous stem cell transplantation, and brentuximab vedotin exposure varied. Method: immunoSEQ multiplex PCR; TCRdb's copy keeps in-frame clones and lacks some. The sample consists of more than 85,000 clones, roughly nine tenths of them appearing once. The sequences come from peripheral blood mononuclear cells (PBMCs), collected before the fourth cycle of nivolumab. These receptors came from a human donor with classical Hodgkin lymphoma.

The V gene is TRBV5-6, the J gene TRBJ2-2, with 9 nucleotides matching TRBD2. Germline V gene sequence: CDR1 SGHDT, CDR2 YYEEEE. J was trimmed by 2 bases and V by 2 bases; bases with no gene match: 7. CDR3 length: 17 residues. The CDR3 spells CASSFEWTSVNTGELFF. CDR3 DNA: TGTGCCAGCAGCTTCGAATGGACTAGCGTAAACACCGGGGAGCTGTTTTTT.

The chain has TRBV29-1 and TRBJ2-5; D unclear. Trimming took 6 bases from V and 5 from J, leaving 10 bases between them. The CDR3 extends over 11 amino acids. The germline CDR1 and CDR2 sequences are SQVTM and ANQGSEA. The CDR3 loop reads CSVRAVETQYF. CDR3 bases: TGCAGCGTAAGGGCCGTGGAGACCCAGTACTTC.

V is TRBV12-5 and J is TRBJ2-1; tentatively, D is TRBD2 (6 bases). In germline, CDR1 is LGHNT, CDR2 FRNRAP. The CDR3 has 15 residues. V was shortened by 1 base and J by 9 bases, with 16 bases between the two germline ends. The CDR3 sequence: CASGLDPNGGSEQFF. CDR3 nucleotides: TGTGCTAGTGGTTTGGACCCGAACGGGGGTAGTGAGCAGTTCTTC.

This rearrangement joins TRBV6-1 to TRBJ1-2, with TRBD1 matching over 7 bases. Trimming took 6 bases from V and 8 from J; bases not matched to a gene: 12. Looked up from germline, CDR1 is MNHNS and CDR2 is SASEGT. There are 14 residues in the CDR3. CDR3 sequence: CASSRDRECCGYTF. CDR3 sequence (DNA): TGTGCCAGCAGCCGGGACAGAGAGTGTTGCGGCTACACCTTC.

The chain carries TRBV5-4 and TRBJ2-5; D is unresolved. The V gene's germline CDR1 is SGHNT and CDR2 YYREEE (reference sequence). Trimming took off 4 bases at V and 5 bases at J, with 9 bases between the two ends. This CDR3 is built from 12 residues. CDR3 bases: TGTGCCAGCAGCGGGATTGGCGAGACCCAGTACTTC. Its translation: CASSGIGETQYF. Supplemented by reference TRBV5-4 and TRBJ2-5, the full variable domain reads ETGVTQSPTHLIKTRGQQVTLRCSSQSGHNTVSWYQQALGQGPQFIFQYYREEENGRGNFPPRFSGLQFPNYSSELNVNALELDDSALYLCASSGIGETQYFGPGTRLLVL.

This chain joins TRBV2 and TRBJ1-1, with D tentatively TRBD1 (5 bases). Germline V gene sequence: CDR1 SNHLY, CDR2 FYNNEI. The CDR3 contains 14 residues. Here the CDR3 DNA reads TGTGCACAAAGGGCAGGGAACATGAACACTGAAGCTTTCTTT. Translating gives CAQRAGNMNTEAFF.

This chain joins TRBV4-3 and TRBJ1-2; possibly TRBD1 for D (5 bases). The CDR3 length is 16 residues. CDR1 is LGHNA and CDR2 is YSLEER in the germline V gene. V was trimmed by 0 bases and J by 3 bases, leaving 14 bases between them. The CDR3 nucleotides are TGCGCCAGCAGCCAAGATGAACGGGGGTCCTACTATGGCTACACCTTC. Translating it yields CASSQDERGSYYGYTF.

V is TRBV18 and J is TRBJ2-3; 8 bases fit TRBD1. V was clipped by 9 bases and J by 6 bases; unmatched bases: 14. Looked up from germline, CDR1 is KGHSH and CDR2 is LQKENI. The length of the CDR3 is 15 residues. CDR3 sequence: CASTTFGQGFDTQYF. CDR3 coding DNA: TGTGCCAGTACCACTTTTGGACAGGGATTTGATACGCAGTATTTT.

V and J are TRBV2 and TRBJ2-1; a weak D match, TRBD2 (6 bases). CDR1 is SNHLY, CDR2 FYNNEI, per germline. Trimming took 6 bases from V and 3 from J, leaving 12 bases between them. The CDR3 contains 14 residues. CDR3 bases: TGTGCCAGCAGAGAGGGACTCTTCTACAATGAGCAGTTCTTC. It yields the protein CASREGLFYNEQFF.

J is TRBJ1-5 and V is TRBV27; 7 bases agree with TRBD1. The CDR3 has 16 residues. V shed 6 bases, J shed 2 bases, and the junction held 10 bases outside the gene matches. The germline V gene has CDR1 MNHEY and CDR2 SMNVEV (reference sequence). CDR3 protein: CASREGARVGNQPQHF. The DNA for the CDR3 is TGTGCCAGCAGGGAGGGGGCTAGGGTTGGCAATCAGCCCCAGCATTTT.

This sequence joins TRBV23-1 and TRBJ2-3; D gene unclear. TRBV23-1 is assigned to the ORF class and has an uncertain function. The CDR3 runs 15 residues. The germline V and J ends were trimmed by 3 bases and 2 bases, with 12 bases remaining between them. The CDR3 nucleotides read TGCGCCAGCAGTCAGCAGGCCCCCCTCACAGATACGCAGTATTTT. The encoded protein is CASSQQAPLTDTQYF.

The CDR3 coding sequence is TGCGCCAGCAGCCCAGGACGGGGTGAAGCTTTCTTT. Amino acid sequence: CASSPGRGEAFF. The chain couples TRBV5-1 to TRBJ1-1; D gene unclear. The V end lost 4 bases, the J end lost 7 bases, and 11 bases lay between the germline ends. The CDR3 spans 12 residues. Germline values: CDR1 SGHRS, CDR2 YFSETQ. The full variable domain, with the rest looked up from reference TRBV5-1 and TRBJ1-1, is KAGVTQTPRYLIKTRGQQVTLSCSPISGHRSVSWYQQTPGQGLQFLFEYFSETQRNKGNFPGRFSGRQFSNSRSEMNVSTLELGDSALYLCASSPGRGEAFFGQGTRLTVV.

This clone was seen a single time. At one boundary the junction diverges from the germline segment, which might be a read error. The chain carries TRBV6-1 and TRBJ1-2; D is ambiguous. The CDR3 is made up of 13 amino acids. Germline-derived CDR1 and CDR2 are MNHNS and SASEGT. The CDR3 DNA reads as TGTGCCAGCAGTGCGGGGAGCCTTCCTCTACACGTTTTC. Protein product: CASSAGSLPLHVF.

This chain uses TRBV7-7 with TRBJ2-2, with D perhaps TRBD1 (6 bases). Germline CDR1 SSHAT, CDR2 FNYEAQ (reference sequence). This CDR3 region has 13 residues. The CDR3 is CAVNRADTGELFF. The CDR3, as DNA: TGTGCTGTTAACAGGGCCGACACCGGGGAGCTGTTTTTT.

This clone was observed once. The chain has TRBV25-1 and TRBJ1-1; D gene uncertain. Germline V CDR1 and CDR2: MGHDK, SYGVNS. CDR3 length: 13 residues. Trimming took off 2 bases at V and 0 bases at J, with 4 bases between the two ends. The CDR3: CASSEGLNTEAFF. CDR3 bases: TGTGCCAGCAGTGAAGGGCTGAACACTGAAGCTTTCTTT.

V is TRBV19 and J is TRBJ2-1; 9 bases are a match to TRBD1. J gave up 8 bases and V 6 bases, and 14 bases lay outside the gene matches. From germline, CDR1 is LNHDA and CDR2 SQIVND (reference sequence). The CDR3 has 16 amino acids. Here the CDR3 reads CASSSGTGRFPHEQFF. CDR3 DNA: TGTGCCAGTAGCTCCGGGACAGGGAGGTTTCCGCATGAGCAGTTCTTC.

The V and J genes are TRBV1 and TRBJ1-1. TRBV1 is flagged as a pseudogene. The CDR3 contains 17 residues. CDR3: CTSSQDHSGRTNTEAFF. CDR3 nucleotide sequence: TGCACCAGCAGCCAAGATCATTCCGGTCGGACCAACACTGAAGCTTTCTTT.

CDR3 amino acids: CAISAGTYEQYF. The CDR3 nucleotides read TGTGCCATCAGTGCCGGTACCTACGAGCAGTACTTC. V usage is TRBV10-3 and J usage is TRBJ2-7; D uncertain. Germline CDR1 reads ENHRY; CDR2 reads SYGVKD. Trimming shortened V by 4 bases and J by 2 bases, and 6 bases separated the two germline ends. The CDR3 sequence is 12 residues long.

V and J are TRBV5-5 and TRBJ1-1, with TRBD1 matching over 9 bases. This CDR3 region has 14 residues. Germline V gene sequence: CDR1 SGHKS, CDR2 YYEKEE (reference sequence). Trimming removed 4 bases from V and 4 bases from J; junction bases left unmatched: 5. As DNA, the CDR3 is TGTGCCAGCAGCCTCGAACAGGGGGCCACTGAAGCTTTCTTT. Translation: CASSLEQGATEAFF.

This rearrangement joins TRBV2 to TRBJ1-5; the D is unclear. There are 13 residues in the CDR3. Deletions cut 7 bases from V and 4 bases from J, with 11 bases between. Per the germline V gene, CDR1 is SNHLY and CDR2 is FYNNEI. In DNA, the CDR3 is TGTGCCAGCATGGCTGCCGGTAATCAGCCCCAGCATTTT. This encodes CASMAAGNQPQHF.